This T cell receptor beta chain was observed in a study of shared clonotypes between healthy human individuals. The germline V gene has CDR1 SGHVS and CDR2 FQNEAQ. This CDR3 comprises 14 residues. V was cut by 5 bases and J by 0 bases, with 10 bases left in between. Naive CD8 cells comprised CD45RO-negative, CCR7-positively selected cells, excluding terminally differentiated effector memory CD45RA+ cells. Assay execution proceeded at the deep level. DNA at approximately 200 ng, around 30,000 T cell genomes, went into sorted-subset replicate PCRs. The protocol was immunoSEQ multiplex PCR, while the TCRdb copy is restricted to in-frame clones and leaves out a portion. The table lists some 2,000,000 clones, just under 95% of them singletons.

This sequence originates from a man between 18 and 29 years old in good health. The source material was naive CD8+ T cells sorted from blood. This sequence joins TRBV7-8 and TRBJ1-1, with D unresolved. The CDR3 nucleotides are TGTGCCAGCAGCCTGCCCGAACTGAACACTGAAGCTTTCTTT. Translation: CASSLPELNTEAFF.